These T cell receptor beta chains were read from a single sample in a study of identical twins. TCRdb reanalysed the 5' RACE reads using MiXCR and keeps one entry per CDR3 protein. This table holds around 550,000 distinct CDR3 sequences, 12% to 15% found once. The same sample was also studied in work on yellow fever vaccine responses in identical twins.

Material: CD4+ T cells sorted from blood. These receptors were taken from a young woman in good health. Each CDR3 is given with its conserved first and last residue. The D gene is left open where the match is weak. Size tells how often a clone was seen (once, few, many) or the class of an expanded clone, and some rows leave it out.

size: few
D: .
J: TRBJ1-1
V: TRBV20-1
CDR3: CSARDLMNTEAFF
DNA: TGCAGTGCTAGAGATCTGATGAACACTGAAGCTTTCTTT

size: .
D: .
J: TRBJ2-1
V: TRBV4-2
CDR3: CASSPTHNEQFF
DNA: TGTGCCAGCAGCCCTACCCACAATGAGCAGTTCTTC

size: many
D: .
J: TRBJ2-1
V: TRBV5-1
CDR3: CASSLLVGNNEQFF
DNA: TGCGCCAGCAGCTTGTTGGTCGGGAACAATGAGCAGTTCTTC

size: .
D: TRBD2
J: TRBJ2-3
V: TRBV7-2
CDR3: CASSLISLAGGLDTQYF
DNA: TGTGCCAGCAGCTTAATCAGTCTAGCGGGAGGTCTAGATACGCAGTATTTT

size: .
D: .
J: TRBJ1-6
V: TRBV6-1
CDR3: CASRSPEGRNSPLHF
DNA: TGTGCCAGCAGGTCACCCGAAGGGAGAAATTCACCCCTCCACTTT

size: few
D: TRBD1
J: TRBJ1-1
V: TRBV12-5
CDR3: CASGPQGATEAFF
DNA: TGTGCTAGTGGTCCACAGGGGGCTACTGAAGCTTTCTTT

size: .
D: .
J: TRBJ1-1
V: TRBV12-3/TRBV12-4
CDR3: CASSTADGLNTEAFF
DNA: TGTGCCAGCAGTACAGCCGACGGCTTGAACACTGAAGCTTTCTTT

size: .
D: .
J: TRBJ2-2
V: TRBV3-1
CDR3: CASTGGRVGIAGELFF
DNA: TGTGCCAGCACCGGCGGACGGGTTGGGATAGCCGGGGAGCTGTTTTTT

size: .
D: TRBD1
J: TRBJ2-5
V: TRBV27
CDR3: CASSPWTGSGGTQYF
DNA: TGTGCCAGCAGTCCCTGGACAGGGTCCGGGGGGACCCAGTACTTC

size: .
D: TRBD2
J: TRBJ2-1
V: TRBV6-2/TRBV6-3
CDR3: CASSYQRRGLSYNEQFF
DNA: TGTGCCAGCAGTTACCAGAGGCGGGGGTTATCCTACAATGAGCAGTTCTTC

size: .
D: TRBD2
J: TRBJ2-1
V: TRBV6-1
CDR3: CASRPRLAGKSYNEQFF
DNA: TGTGCCAGCAGACCCCGTTTAGCGGGAAAATCCTACAATGAGCAGTTCTTC

size: .
D: .
J: TRBJ2-1
V: TRBV6-6
CDR3: CASSYGGNEQFF
DNA: TGTGCCAGCAGTTACGGCGGGAATGAGCAGTTCTTC

size: few
D: TRBD2
J: TRBJ2-7
V: TRBV28
CDR3: CASRPGLAGYEQYF
DNA: TGTGCCAGCAGACCGGGACTAGCAGGCTACGAGCAGTACTTC

size: few
D: TRBD2
J: TRBJ2-1
V: TRBV3-1
CDR3: CASSQDQLAGKNEQFF
DNA: TGTGCCAGCAGCCAAGATCAACTAGCGGGGAAGAATGAGCAGTTCTTC

size: few
D: TRBD2
J: TRBJ2-2
V: TRBV12-3/TRBV12-4
CDR3: CASSPGLALNTGELFF
DNA: TGTGCCAGCAGCCCGGGACTAGCCCTGAACACCGGGGAGCTGTTTTTT

size: few
D: .
J: TRBJ2-1
V: TRBV19
CDR3: CASSSEGVGYFGQFF
DNA: TGTGCCAGTAGTAGCGAGGGCGTCGGGTATTTTGGGCAGTTCTTC

size: .
D: .
J: TRBJ2-3
V: TRBV12-3/TRBV12-4
CDR3: CASSNKNTDTQYF
DNA: TGTGCCAGCAGTAATAAAAACACAGATACGCAGTATTTT

size: few
D: TRBD1
J: TRBJ1-2
V: TRBV2
CDR3: CASRIQGDGYTF
DNA: TGTGCCAGCAGGATACAGGGGGATGGCTACACCTTC

size: few
D: TRBD2
J: TRBJ2-1
V: TRBV29-1
CDR3: CSAKVLAESSYNEQFF
DNA: TGCAGCGCGAAGGTCCTAGCGGAGAGCTCCTACAATGAGCAGTTCTTC

size: few
D: .
J: TRBJ1-2
V: TRBV5-5
CDR3: CASSLGGPNNYGYTF
DNA: TGTGCCAGCAGCTTGGGGGGGCCGAATAACTATGGCTACACCTTC

size: few
D: .
J: TRBJ2-1
V: TRBV7-8
CDR3: CASSPTVQLGGLQFF
DNA: TGTGCCAGCAGCCCTACCGTCCAGTTAGGCGGGCTGCAGTTCTTC

size: .
D: .
J: TRBJ2-1
V: TRBV5-8
CDR3: CASSVRDKWSYNEQFF
DNA: TGTGCCAGCAGCGTACGAGACAAGTGGTCCTACAATGAGCAGTTCTTC

size: few
D: TRBD1
J: TRBJ2-3
V: TRBV7-9
CDR3: CASSLGTDSTDTQYF
DNA: TGTGCCAGCAGCTTGGGGACAGATTCAACAGATACGCAGTATTTT

size: .
D: TRBD2
J: TRBJ2-7
V: TRBV12-3/TRBV12-4
CDR3: CASSTVRTSGSYEQYF
DNA: TGTGCCAGCTCCACGGTCAGGACTAGCGGGAGTTACGAGCAGTACTTC

size: .
D: .
J: TRBJ1-4
V: TRBV3-1
CDR3: CASSPQGPRTNEKLFF
DNA: TGTGCCAGCAGCCCGCAGGGCCCTAGGACTAATGAAAAACTGTTTTTT

size: .
D: TRBD1
J: TRBJ2-3
V: TRBV5-6
CDR3: CASRPQGISTDTQYF
DNA: TGTGCCAGCAGACCACAGGGGATTAGCACAGATACGCAGTATTTT

size: .
D: TRBD1
J: TRBJ1-1
V: TRBV6-5
CDR3: CASSYTLQGSGTEAFF
DNA: TGTGCCAGCAGTTACACCCTACAGGGGTCGGGCACTGAAGCTTTCTTT

size: .
D: .
J: TRBJ1-2
V: TRBV6-5
CDR3: CASSYSGIGGYTF
DNA: TGTGCCAGCAGTTACAGCGGTATCGGGGGCTACACCTTC

size: .
D: TRBD2
J: TRBJ2-2
V: TRBV7-2
CDR3: CASSLGIAGHPGELFF
DNA: TGTGCCAGCAGCTTAGGGATAGCGGGACACCCCGGGGAGCTGTTTTTT

size: .
D: .
J: TRBJ1-1
V: TRBV5-1
CDR3: CASSTHPGVENTEAFF
DNA: TGCGCCAGCAGCACGCATCCAGGGGTCGAGAACACTGAAGCTTTCTTT

size: .
D: .
J: TRBJ2-1
V: TRBV20-1
CDR3: CSAAQYGFEQFF
DNA: TGCAGTGCTGCACAGTACGGATTTGAGCAGTTCTTC

size: .
D: .
J: TRBJ2-7
V: TRBV28
CDR3: CASSPGTLRYEQYF
DNA: TGTGCCAGCAGTCCCGGGACTTTAAGGTACGAGCAGTACTTC

size: .
D: .
J: TRBJ2-5
V: TRBV29-1
CDR3: CSDDRLGETQYF
DNA: TGCAGCGATGATAGGCTGGGGGAGACCCAGTACTTC

size: .
D: .
J: TRBJ1-1
V: TRBV6-5
CDR3: CASSYDGRNTEAFF
DNA: TGTGCCAGCAGTTACGACGGGAGAAACACTGAAGCTTTCTTT

size: .
D: .
J: TRBJ1-3
V: TRBV7-6
CDR3: CASSPGGNTIYF
DNA: TGTGCCAGCAGCCCTGGAGGAAACACCATATATTTT

size: few
D: .
J: TRBJ1-1
V: TRBV5-1
CDR3: CASRNDINTEAFF
DNA: TGCGCCAGCAGGAACGACATAAACACTGAAGCTTTCTTT

size: once
D: .
J: TRBJ2-1
V: TRBV21-1
CDR3: CASSNGPGGQFF
DNA: TGTGCCAGCAGTAATGGACCCGGGGGGCAGTTCTTC

size: .
D: .
J: TRBJ2-4
V: TRBV2
CDR3: CASSEETAKNIQYF
DNA: TGTGCCAGCAGTGAAGAGACAGCCAAAAACATTCAGTACTTC

size: few
D: TRBD2
J: TRBJ2-2
V: TRBV12-3/TRBV12-4
CDR3: CASSYSGANTGELFF
DNA: TGTGCCAGCAGTTATAGCGGGGCGAACACCGGGGAGCTGTTTTTT

size: .
D: TRBD2
J: TRBJ2-7
V: TRBV7-2
CDR3: CASSLELAGGPEQYF
DNA: TGTGCCAGCAGCTTAGAGCTAGCGGGAGGACCCGAGCAGTACTTC

size: .
D: .
J: TRBJ2-1
V: TRBV7-9
CDR3: CASTFSDEQFF
DNA: TGTGCCAGCACCTTTAGTGATGAGCAGTTCTTC

size: few
D: .
J: TRBJ2-1
V: TRBV29-1
CDR3: CSVEVWESYNEQFF
DNA: TGCAGCGTTGAGGTTTGGGAGTCCTACAATGAGCAGTTCTTC

size: few
D: TRBD1
J: TRBJ2-2
V: TRBV7-8
CDR3: CASSRPRQGNTGELFF
DNA: TGTGCCAGCAGCAGACCCCGACAGGGTAACACCGGGGAGCTGTTTTTT

size: few
D: .
J: TRBJ2-3
V: TRBV5-1
CDR3: CASSAQGTDTQYF
DNA: TGCGCCAGCAGCGCTCAGGGCACAGATACGCAGTATTTT

size: few
D: .
J: TRBJ2-5
V: TRBV29-1
CDR3: CSVRVYQETQYF
DNA: TGCAGCGTTCGGGTGTACCAAGAGACCCAGTACTTC

size: few
D: TRBD1
J: TRBJ2-7
V: TRBV27
CDR3: CASSMRQGATLEQYF
DNA: TGTGCCAGCAGCATGAGACAGGGGGCGACCCTCGAGCAGTACTTC

size: many
D: TRBD2
J: TRBJ2-1
V: TRBV19
CDR3: CASTPGTSVAEQFF
DNA: TGTGCCAGTACTCCCGGGACTAGCGTGGCTGAGCAGTTCTTC

size: few
D: TRBD2
J: TRBJ2-7
V: TRBV7-6
CDR3: CASSLGPGGKSIEQYF
DNA: TGTGCCAGCAGCTTAGGTCCGGGAGGAAAAAGTATCGAGCAGTACTTC

size: .
D: TRBD1
J: TRBJ1-1
V: TRBV20-1
CDR3: CSAGDRGTEAFF
DNA: TGCAGTGCTGGCGACAGGGGGACAGAAGCTTTCTTT

size: .
D: TRBD1
J: TRBJ1-5
V: TRBV27
CDR3: CASSPTGTGGLRQPQHF
DNA: TGTGCCAGCAGTCCAACCGGGACAGGGGGGCTCCGGCAGCCCCAGCATTTT

size: few
D: TRBD2
J: TRBJ2-3
V: TRBV12-3/TRBV12-4
CDR3: CASSPRTSGGRGDTDTQYF
DNA: TGTGCCAGCAGTCCACGGACTAGCGGAGGCCGTGGGGACACAGATACGCAGTATTTT

size: few
D: .
J: TRBJ1-1
V: TRBV12-3/TRBV12-4
CDR3: CASSFGAKGTEAFF
DNA: TGTGCCAGCAGTTTTGGGGCCAAGGGCACTGAAGCTTTCTTT

size: few
D: .
J: TRBJ2-2
V: TRBV29-1
CDR3: CSGRHSTGELFF
DNA: TGCAGCGGAAGGCACAGCACCGGGGAGCTGTTTTTT

size: .
D: .
J: TRBJ1-2
V: TRBV20-1
CDR3: CSARAGGGENYGYTF
DNA: TGCAGTGCTAGAGCCGGAGGAGGGGAGAACTATGGCTACACCTTC